This TCR beta chain appears in the sequencing data of a study of CD8+ T cells in alopecia areata. Study-wide points: Scalp samples also yield sequences of resident alphabeta T cells from normal skin.

Isolated RNA was reverse transcribed into cDNA used as the sequencing template. The method was immunoSEQ multiplex PCR; TCRdb's version includes in-frame clones alone and lacks a portion of them. The data show approximately 150,000 clones, with 40% to 65% seen just once and over 0.75% held by the top ten. CDR3 size: 14 residues. The germline gives CDR1 SGHDN, CDR2 FVKESK. Trimming left V 0 bases short and J 3 bases short, with 8 bases between. Sorting separated CD4+ and CD8+ T cells out of PBMCs. Turning to this clone: Its antigen is unknown.

This specimen consisted of CD4+ T cells sorted from blood, obtained at week 0. This TCR derives from a human donor with alopecia areata. This sequence joins TRBV14 and TRBJ2-5, with D unresolved. CDR3 in DNA: TGTGCCAGCAGCCAAGAGGGGTACGAAGAGACCCAGTACTTC. Translation: CASSQEGYEETQYF.